The present TCR beta chain was sequenced within a study of T-cell reconstitution after alpha-beta-depleted transplantation in children. Preparing the TCRbeta library involved the use of unique molecular identifiers. TCRdb reprocessed the PCR reads with MiXCR, giving one entry per CDR3 protein. The table lists some 200,000 distinct CDR3 sequences, roughly 8.1% of them singletons, with under 40% in the top ten. V was trimmed by 0 bases and J by 0 bases, leaving 21 bases between them. This CDR3 comprises 19 residues. This clonotype was recorded a few times. The sample in question was PBMCs, mostly from graft donor cells, obtained 360 days after TCRalphabeta/CD19-depleted stem cell transplant. This receptor was taken from a male patient aged 2-10 years who had a stem cell transplant for acute myeloid leukemia, so the T cells may come from the graft donor. The J gene is TRBJ2-7, the V gene TRBV12-3 or TRBV12-4, with TRBD1 as a possible D gene (6 bases). The CDR3 sequence is CASSLARKIGQFASYEQYF. CDR3 DNA: TGTGCCAGCAGTTTAGCGCGAAAGATAGGACAGTTTGCCTCCTACGAGCAGTACTTC.